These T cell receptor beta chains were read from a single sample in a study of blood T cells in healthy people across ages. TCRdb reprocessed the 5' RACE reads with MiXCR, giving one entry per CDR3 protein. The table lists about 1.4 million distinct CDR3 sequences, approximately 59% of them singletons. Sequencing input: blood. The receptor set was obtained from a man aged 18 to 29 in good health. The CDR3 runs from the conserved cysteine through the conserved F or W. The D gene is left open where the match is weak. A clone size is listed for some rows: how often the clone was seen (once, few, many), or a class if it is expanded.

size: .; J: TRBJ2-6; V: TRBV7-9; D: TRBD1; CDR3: CASSLVRQGDTGANVLTF; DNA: TGTGCCAGCAGCTTAGTGAGACAGGGGGATACGGGGGCCAACGTCCTGACTTTC
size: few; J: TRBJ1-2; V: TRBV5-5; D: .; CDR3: CASSLLYGYTF; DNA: TGTGCCAGCAGCTTGTTGTATGGCTACACCTTC
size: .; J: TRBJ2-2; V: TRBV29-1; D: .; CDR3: CSVDMGGDTGELFF; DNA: TGCAGCGTTGATATGGGTGGCGACACCGGGGAGCTGTTTTTT
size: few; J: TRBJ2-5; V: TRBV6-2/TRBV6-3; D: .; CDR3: CASSDEIQETQYF; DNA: TGTGCCAGCAGTGACGAGATACAAGAGACCCAGTACTTC
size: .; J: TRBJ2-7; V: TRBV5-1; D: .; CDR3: CASSLSGAGVTYEQYF; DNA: TGCGCCAGCAGCTTGAGCGGGGCAGGGGTTACCTACGAGCAGTACTTC
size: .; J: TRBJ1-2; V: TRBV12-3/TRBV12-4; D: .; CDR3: CASSVVVNYGYTF; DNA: TGTGCCAGCAGTGTAGTCGTTAACTATGGCTACACCTTC
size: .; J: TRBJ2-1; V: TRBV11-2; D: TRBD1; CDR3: CASSGQGVNNEQFF; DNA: TGTGCCAGCAGTGGACAGGGGGTTAACAATGAGCAGTTCTTC
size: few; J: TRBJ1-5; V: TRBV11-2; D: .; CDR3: CASSWTGSNQPQHF; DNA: TGTGCCAGCAGCTGGACGGGTAGCAATCAGCCCCAGCATTTT
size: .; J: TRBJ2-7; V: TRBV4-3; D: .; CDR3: CASSQQLGEVVSSEQYF; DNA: TGCGCCAGCAGCCAACAACTAGGGGAGGTTGTGTCGTCCGAGCAGTACTTC
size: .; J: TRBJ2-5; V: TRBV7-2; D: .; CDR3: CASSLVRGAGETQYF; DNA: TGTGCCAGCAGCTTAGTCCGGGGGGCCGGGGAGACCCAGTACTTC
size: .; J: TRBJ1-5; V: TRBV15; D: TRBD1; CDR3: CATSRDRNSNQPQHF; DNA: TGTGCCACCAGCAGGGACAGGAATAGCAATCAGCCCCAGCATTTT
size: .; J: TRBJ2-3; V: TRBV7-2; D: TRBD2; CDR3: CASSLRTSGGEDTQYF; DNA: TGTGCCAGCAGCTTAAGGACTAGCGGGGGGGAAGATACGCAGTATTTT
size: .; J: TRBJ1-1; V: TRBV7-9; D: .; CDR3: CASTLNRQAEGTEAFF; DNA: TGTGCCAGCACCCTCAACCGCCAGGCCGAGGGCACTGAAGCTTTCTTT
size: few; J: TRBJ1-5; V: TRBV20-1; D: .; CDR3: CSARVGGYQPQHF; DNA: TGCAGTGCTAGAGTAGGAGGGTATCAGCCCCAGCATTTT
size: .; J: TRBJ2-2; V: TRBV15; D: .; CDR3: CATSSEGGYNTGELFF; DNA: TGTGCCACCAGCAGCGAGGGGGGGTACAACACCGGGGAGCTGTTTTTT
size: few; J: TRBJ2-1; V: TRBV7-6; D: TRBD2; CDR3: CASSQMGLATGGEQFF; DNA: TGTGCCAGCAGTCAGATGGGACTAGCGACGGGGGGTGAGCAGTTCTTC
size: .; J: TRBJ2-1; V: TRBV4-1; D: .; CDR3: CASSRNTLAPVLDEQFF; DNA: TGCGCCAGCAGCCGGAACACCCTAGCCCCCGTCCTGGATGAGCAGTTCTTC
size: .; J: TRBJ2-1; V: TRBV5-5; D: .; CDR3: CATLNWASVGQEQFF; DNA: TGTGCCACCCTTAACTGGGCCAGTGTCGGCCAAGAGCAGTTCTTC
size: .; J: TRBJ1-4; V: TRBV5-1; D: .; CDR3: CASSLGETGEKLFF; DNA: TGCGCCAGCAGCTTGGGGGAGACGGGTGAAAAACTGTTTTTT
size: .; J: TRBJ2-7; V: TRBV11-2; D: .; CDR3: CASSPTRGGRSIYEQYF; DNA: TGTGCCAGCAGCCCAACGCGAGGGGGAAGATCAATTTACGAGCAGTACTTC
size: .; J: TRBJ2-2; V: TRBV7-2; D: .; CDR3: CASSLVARAAGELFF; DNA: TGTGCCAGCAGCTTAGTAGCAAGGGCAGCCGGGGAGCTGTTTTTT
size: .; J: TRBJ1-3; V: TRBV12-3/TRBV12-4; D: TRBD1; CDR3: CASSLLGQGRTGNTIYF; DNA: TGTGCCAGCAGTTTATTGGGACAGGGTCGGACTGGAAACACCATATATTTT
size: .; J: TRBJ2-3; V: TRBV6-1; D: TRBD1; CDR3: CASQDRVFTDTQYF; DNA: TGTGCCAGCCAGGACAGGGTGTTCACAGATACGCAGTATTTT
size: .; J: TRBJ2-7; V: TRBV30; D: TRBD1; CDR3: CAWSGTGANSYEQYF; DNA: TGTGCCTGGAGTGGGACAGGGGCAAACTCCTACGAGCAGTACTTC
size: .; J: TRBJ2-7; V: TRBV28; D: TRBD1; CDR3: CASSPPLGTGGYEQYF; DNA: TGTGCCAGCAGCCCCCCCCTCGGGACAGGGGGCTACGAGCAGTACTTC
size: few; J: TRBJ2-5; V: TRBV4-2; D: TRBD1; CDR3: CASSQVQGAGSETQYF; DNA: TGTGCCAGCAGCCAAGTTCAGGGGGCCGGTAGTGAGACCCAGTACTTC
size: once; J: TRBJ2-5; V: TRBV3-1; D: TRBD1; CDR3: CASSHLSTGDIGETQYF; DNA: TGTGCCAGCAGCCATCTCTCGACAGGGGATATTGGAGAGACCCAGTACTTC
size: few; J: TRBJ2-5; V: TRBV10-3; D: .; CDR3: CAISELPGPQETQYF; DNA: TGTGCCATCAGTGAGTTGCCCGGGCCCCAAGAGACCCAGTACTTC
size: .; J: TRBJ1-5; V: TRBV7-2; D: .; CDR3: CASSLGVEYSNQPQHF; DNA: TGTGCCAGCAGCTTAGGTGTCGAATATAGCAATCAGCCCCAGCATTTT
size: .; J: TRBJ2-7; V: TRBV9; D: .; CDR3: CASSVEGSEQYF; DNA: TGTGCCAGCAGCGTAGAAGGGAGCGAGCAGTACTTC
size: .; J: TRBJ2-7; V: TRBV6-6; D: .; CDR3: CASSWVGSGYEQYF; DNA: TGTGCCAGCAGTTGGGTCGGGAGCGGGTACGAGCAGTACTTC
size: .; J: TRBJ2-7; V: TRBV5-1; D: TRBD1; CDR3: CASSLASGQGAFYERYF; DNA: TGCGCCAGCAGCTTGGCCTCCGGACAGGGGGCTTTCTACGAGCGGTACTTC
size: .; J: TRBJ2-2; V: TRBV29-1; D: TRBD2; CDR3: CSVRPGGYTGELFF; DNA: TGCAGCGTTCGTCCGGGAGGGTACACCGGGGAGCTGTTTTTT
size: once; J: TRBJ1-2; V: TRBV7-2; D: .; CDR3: CASSLEGGHVRNYGYTF; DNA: TGTGCCAGCAGCTTAGAGGGGGGGCACGTCCGCAACTATGGCTACACCTTC
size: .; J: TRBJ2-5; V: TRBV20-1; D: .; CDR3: CSARDSLTSRETQYF; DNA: TGCAGTGCTAGAGATTCCCTGACTAGTCGGGAGACCCAGTACTTC
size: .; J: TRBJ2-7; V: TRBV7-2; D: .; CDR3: CASSLGQGHSYEQYF; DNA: TGTGCCAGCAGCTTGGGGCAGGGCCACTCCTACGAGCAGTACTTC
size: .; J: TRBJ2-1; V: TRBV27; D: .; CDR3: CASSLARLDEQFF; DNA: TGTGCCAGCAGTTTAGCCAGGCTGGATGAGCAGTTCTTC
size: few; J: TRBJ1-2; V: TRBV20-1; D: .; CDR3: CSGTENYGYTF; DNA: TGCAGTGGGACGGAGAACTATGGCTACACCTTC
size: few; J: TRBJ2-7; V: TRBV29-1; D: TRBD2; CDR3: CSVDGSGGDGYSYEQYF; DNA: TGCAGCGTTGACGGATCGGGAGGGGACGGCTACTCCTACGAGCAGTACTTC
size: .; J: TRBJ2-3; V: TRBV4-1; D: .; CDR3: CASKAHTDTQYF; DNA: TGCGCCAGCAAAGCCCACACAGATACGCAGTATTTT
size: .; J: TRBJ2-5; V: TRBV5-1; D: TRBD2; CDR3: CASSWTSGGAGETQYF; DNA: TGCGCCAGCAGCTGGACTAGCGGGGGGGCCGGAGAGACCCAGTACTTC
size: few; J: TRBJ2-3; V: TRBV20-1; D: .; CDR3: CSATGAGTDTQYF; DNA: TGCAGTGCTACCGGAGCTGGCACAGATACGCAGTATTTT
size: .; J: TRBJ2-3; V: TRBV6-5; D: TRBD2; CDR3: CASSFAGGAERRTSTDTQYF; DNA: TGTGCCAGCAGTTTCGCGGGGGGTGCTGAGAGACGGACTAGCACAGATACGCAGTATTTT
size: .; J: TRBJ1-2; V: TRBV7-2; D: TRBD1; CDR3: CASSSPEVAGQDVHGYTF; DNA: TGTGCCAGCAGCTCACCCGAAGTGGCAGGACAGGATGTACACGGCTACACCTTC
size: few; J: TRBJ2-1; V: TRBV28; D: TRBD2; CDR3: CASSAPTSGGYNEQFF; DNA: TGTGCCAGCAGTGCCCCGACTAGCGGGGGGTACAATGAGCAGTTCTTC
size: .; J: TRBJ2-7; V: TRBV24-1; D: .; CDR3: CATSDSGTSGGYEQYF; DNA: TGTGCCACCAGTGACTCCGGGACCTCCGGGGGCTACGAGCAGTACTTC
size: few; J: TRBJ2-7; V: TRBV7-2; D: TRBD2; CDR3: CASSFDGLAGVYEQYF; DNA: TGTGCCAGCAGCTTCGACGGACTAGCGGGAGTATACGAGCAGTACTTC
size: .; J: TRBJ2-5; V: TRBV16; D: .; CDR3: CASSHRPETQYF; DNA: TGTGCCAGCAGCCACCGTCCGGAGACCCAGTACTTC
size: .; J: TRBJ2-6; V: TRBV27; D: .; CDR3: CAGSLDSSGANVLAF; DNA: TGTGCCGGCAGTCTAGACAGCTCCGGGGCCAACGTCCTGGCGTTC
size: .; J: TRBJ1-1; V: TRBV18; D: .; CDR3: CASRNVGMNTEAFF; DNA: TGTGCCAGCCGAAACGTGGGGATGAACACTGAAGCTTTCTTT
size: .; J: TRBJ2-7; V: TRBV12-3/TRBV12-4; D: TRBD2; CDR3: CASIFSSGAYEQYF; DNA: TGTGCCAGCATATTTTCTAGCGGGGCCTACGAGCAGTACTTC
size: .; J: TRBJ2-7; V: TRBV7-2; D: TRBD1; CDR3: CASSEPGQGIEQYF; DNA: TGTGCCAGCAGCGAGCCGGGACAGGGAATCGAGCAGTACTTC
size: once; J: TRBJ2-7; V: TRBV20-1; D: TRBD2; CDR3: CSARDRASGSYEQYF; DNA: TGCAGTGCTAGAGATCGGGCTAGCGGGAGCTACGAGCAGTACTTC
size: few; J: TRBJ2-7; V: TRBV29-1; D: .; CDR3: CSVVLQGYEQYF; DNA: TGCAGCGTTGTTCTCCAGGGCTACGAGCAGTACTTC